The 32 T cell receptor beta chains reported below all come from one sample, sequenced in a study of blood T cell repertoires in COVID-19. Here immunoSEQ multiplex PCR was the method, and the copy in TCRdb shows in-frame clones only, minus some. The data contain 390,000 or so clones, 86% of them singletons. Input material: peripheral blood. Receptor source: a woman aged 30 to 39 with active or convalescent COVID-19.

The rearrangement joins TRBV12-3 or TRBV12-4 to TRBJ2-7, with D possibly being TRBD1 (5 bases). CDR3 length equals 13 residues. V was shortened by 5 bases and J by 3 bases, with 11 bases between the two germline ends. CDR3 coding DNA: TGTGCCAGCAGTCAGGACACTATCTACGAGCAGTACTTC. This gives the protein CASSQDTIYEQYF.

The chain has TRBV3-1 (or the pseudogene TRBV3-2) and TRBJ2-1; D is ambiguous. This CDR3 has 13 residues. The germline V and J ends were trimmed by 1 base and 8 bases, with 9 bases remaining between them. Germline CDR1 and CDR2: LGHDT and YNNKEL (reference sequence). This CDR3 reads CASSQVPRDEQFF. As DNA, the CDR3 is TGTGCCAGCAGCCAAGTACCTCGGGATGAGCAGTTCTTC.

J is TRBJ2-3 and V is TRBV5-1; 7 bases map to TRBD1. V dropped 4 bases and J dropped 3; count of bases not matched to a gene: 5. Per germline, CDR1 SGHRS and CDR2 YFSETQ. This CDR3 has 14 amino acids. The CDR3 loop is CASSPTGETDTQYF. The CDR3 coding sequence is TGCGCCAGCAGCCCTACAGGGGAAACAGATACGCAGTATTTT.

The chain uses TRBV14 and TRBJ2-1; 9 bases are shared with TRBD2. The CDR3 runs 13 residues. Germline V gene sequence: CDR1 SGHDN, CDR2 FVKESK. The junction had 4 bases not matched to a gene; V was cut back by 7 bases and J by 6 bases. The CDR3 nucleotides are TGTGCCAGCACCCTAGCGGGAAGCAATGAGCAGTTCTTC. As protein: CASTLAGSNEQFF.

The rearrangement links TRBV5-6 to TRBJ1-2, with TRBD1 identical over 7 bases. The CDR3 length is 14 residues. Trimming removed 3 bases from V and 0 bases from J; junction bases left unmatched: 2. Germline-derived CDR1 and CDR2 are SGHDT and YYEEEE. CDR3 amino acids: CASSWTGANYGYTF. The CDR3 nucleotides read TGTGCCAGCAGCTGGACAGGAGCTAACTATGGCTACACCTTC.

This clone appeared a few times. The chain carries TRBV5-8 and TRBJ1-5, with no clear D. Per germline, CDR1 SGHTS and CDR2 YDEGEE. Between the trimmed V and J ends, which lost 9 bases and 11 bases, there was a span of 18 bases. The CDR3 sequence is 12 residues long. The CDR3: CATTRGKLAQHF. As DNA, the CDR3 is TGTGCCACCACCCGGGGAAAACTCGCCCAGCATTTT.

The rearrangement joins TRBV6-1 to TRBJ1-1, with 8 nucleotides matching TRBD1. Germline CDR1 is MNHNS and CDR2 is SASEGT. This CDR3 spans 15 amino acids. V was pared by 8 bases and J by 4 bases, with 12 bases of the junction left unmatched. The CDR3 DNA follows: TGTGCCAGCGGTCAAGCCGCCACAGGGGGCACTGAAGCTTTCTTT. Translating it yields CASGQAATGGTEAFF.

V and J are TRBV5-6 and TRBJ1-2; D is ambiguous. The CDR3 sequence is 13 residues long. Germline V gives CDR1 SGHDT, CDR2 YYEEEE. Deletions cut 2 bases from V and 4 bases from J, with 9 bases between. CDR3 amino acids: CASSFEGGYGYTF. CDR3 sequence (DNA): TGTGCCAGCAGCTTTGAGGGAGGCTATGGCTACACCTTC.

V usage is TRBV28 and J usage is TRBJ2-7, with a weak D call TRBD1 (6 bases). CDR1 and CDR2 from the germline V gene are MDHEN and SYDVKM. CDR3 length equals 13 residues. Trimming cost V 8 bases and J 0 bases, with 11 bases left between them. The CDR3: CASGDTNSYEQYF. CDR3 nucleotides: TGTGCCAGCGGGGACACCAACTCCTACGAGCAGTACTTC. The full variable domain, in which reference TRBV28 and TRBJ2-7 provide the parts outside the CDR3, is DVKVTQSSRYLVKRTGEKVFLECVQDMDHENMFWYRQDPGLGLRLIYFSYDVKMKEKGDIPEGYSVSREKKERFSLILESASTNQTSMYLCASGDTNSYEQYFGPGTRLTVT.

The V gene is TRBV27, the J gene TRBJ1-5; 8 bases line up with TRBD1. Germline assignment: CDR1 MNHEY and CDR2 SMNVEV (reference sequence). V shed 6 bases and J 4 bases; nucleotides not matched to a gene: 8. The CDR3 spans 15 residues. The CDR3 DNA is TGTGCCAGCAGGTGGACTGGACAGGGTAATCAGCCCCAGCATTTT. It is translated as CASRWTGQGNQPQHF.

This clone was found once. This sequence joins TRBV27 and TRBJ1-2; D might be TRBD1 (6 bases). The CDR3 has 15 amino acids. In germline, CDR1 is MNHEY, CDR2 SMNVEV (reference sequence). V shed 6 bases and J shed 2 bases, with 16 bases lying between them. CDR3 residues: CASRGIQGSNYGYTF. DNA for the CDR3: TGTGCCAGCAGGGGGATACAGGGATCCAACTATGGCTACACCTTC.

The J gene is TRBJ2-2, the V gene TRBV27, with TRBD2 identical over 14 bases. Germline V gene data show CDR1 as MNHEY and CDR2 as SMNVEV (reference sequence). V shed 2 bases and J 5 bases; nucleotides not matched to a gene: 4. CDR3 length: 17 residues. Here the CDR3 reads CASSLRTSGRWTGELFF. CDR3 nucleotide sequence: TGTGCCAGCAGTTTACGGACTAGCGGGAGGTGGACCGGGGAGCTGTTTTTT.

The J gene is TRBJ1-1, the V gene TRBV6-5; 8 bases fit TRBD1. The CDR3 runs to 13 residues. Germline V CDR1 and CDR2: MNHEY, SVGAGI. J gave up 5 bases and V 7 bases, and 6 bases lay outside the gene matches. This CDR3 is CASKDQGATEAFF. CDR3 nucleotides: TGTGCCAGCAAGGACCAGGGGGCAACTGAAGCTTTCTTT.

This chain joins TRBV11-2 and TRBJ1-3, with D possibly being TRBD1 (5 bases). Germline loops: CDR1 SGHAT, CDR2 FQNNGV. The CDR3 runs to 14 residues. V was pared by 5 bases and J by 2 bases, with 10 bases between. CDR3 sequence: CASSQGVTGNTIYF. DNA of the CDR3: TGTGCCAGCAGCCAAGGGGTCACTGGAAACACCATATATTTT.

CDR3 sequence (DNA): TGTGCCAGCAGTCCACCAAAGGGGACTGGGGCCAACGTCCTGACTTTC. Its protein is CASSPPKGTGANVLTF. The chain couples TRBV25-1 to TRBJ2-6, with D maybe TRBD1 (5 bases). V was cut by 5 bases and J by 2 bases, with 13 bases left in between. Per the germline V gene, CDR1 is MGHDK and CDR2 is SYGVNS. The CDR3 loop spans 16 amino acids.

The chain uses TRBV7-9 and TRBJ2-5; 7 bases are shared with TRBD1. The germline V gene has CDR1 SEHNR and CDR2 FQNEAQ (reference sequence). V shed 5 bases, J shed 5 bases, and the junction held 8 bases outside the gene matches. CDR3 length: 14 amino acids. The CDR3 region has the DNA TGTGCCAGCAGCGATACGGACAGGCGGGAGACCCAGTACTTC. Its translation: CASSDTDRRETQYF.

This sequence joins TRBV21-1 and TRBJ2-1; the table's D gene call, TRBD2, was not cross checked with the DNA. TRBV21-1 is assigned pseudogene status. This CDR3 is built from 13 residues. The CDR3 sequence is CASSMRLHNEQFF. The CDR3 region has the DNA TGTGCCAGCAGCATGAGACTACACAATGAGCAGTTCTTC.

The chain is built from TRBV19 and TRBJ1-5, with D maybe TRBD1 (5 bases). Germline V gives CDR1 LNHDA, CDR2 SQIVND (reference sequence). The CDR3 contains 15 residues. Trimming shortened V by 4 bases and J by 8 bases, and 18 bases separated the two germline ends. DNA of the CDR3: TGTGCCAGTAGTAATAGGGGCTGGGATCGCAAGCCCCAGCATTTT. This encodes CASSNRGWDRKPQHF.

The CDR3 bases are TGCGCCAGCAGCTTTAGACAGGGGGTACCCGGGGAGCTGTTTTTT. Amino acids: CASSFRQGVPGELFF. The chain uses TRBV5-1 and TRBJ2-2; 9 nucleotides match TRBD1. Looked up from germline, CDR1 is SGHRS and CDR2 is YFSETQ. V lost 2 bases, J lost 6 bases, and 5 bases stayed unmatched. This CDR3 region has 15 residues.

The rearrangement joins TRBV5-1 to TRBJ2-7; maybe TRBD1 (7 bases). This CDR3 contains 15 residues. Germline assignment: CDR1 SGHRS and CDR2 YFSETQ. V dropped 1 base and J dropped 2 bases, with 13 bases sitting between them. CDR3 sequence (DNA): TGCGCCAGCAGCTTGTCAGGGGGGATGACCTACGAGCAGTACTTC. It yields the protein CASSLSGGMTYEQYF.

J is TRBJ2-2 and V is TRBV3-1 (or the pseudogene TRBV3-2); 11 nucleotides agree with TRBD2. The CDR3 sequence is 19 residues long. Germline assignment: CDR1 LGHDT and CDR2 YNNKEL (reference sequence). With 0 bases clipped from V and 6 bases from J, the junction kept 12 bases outside the gene matches. CDR3 bases: TGTGCCAGCAGCCAAGATTCGGCTCTGACTAGCGGGGTTTCCGGGGAGCTGTTTTTT. It is translated as CASSQDSALTSGVSGELFF.

The chain links TRBV29-1 to TRBJ2-1; a possible D gene is TRBD2 (5 bases). The germline V gene has CDR1 SQVTM and CDR2 ANQGSEA. V was clipped by 5 bases and J by 8 bases, with 13 bases between them. CDR3 length: 12 amino acids. The CDR3 loop is CSVRTGVDEQFF. The CDR3 bases are TGCAGCGTTAGGACTGGGGTGGATGAGCAGTTCTTC.

V is TRBV7-9 and J is TRBJ1-1; a weak D match, TRBD1 (5 bases). V gave up 2 bases and J gave up 11 bases, with 15 bases separating them. The V gene's germline CDR1 is SEHNR and CDR2 FQNEAQ (reference sequence). This CDR3 comprises 13 residues. The CDR3 reads CASSLLEQGEAFF. The DNA of the CDR3 is TGTGCCAGCAGCTTATTGGAGCAGGGTGAGGCTTTCTTT. Together with reference TRBV7-9 and TRBJ1-1, the CDR3 gives the full variable domain: DTGVSQNPRHKITKRGQNVTFRCDPISEHNRLYWYRQTLGQGPEFLTYFQNEAQLEKSRLLSDRFSAERPKGSFSTLEIQRTEQGDSAMYLCASSLLEQGEAFFGQGTRLTVV.

This chain connects TRBV4-1 to TRBJ2-1; D might be TRBD1 (6 bases). Trimming removed 1 base at V and 5 bases at J, with 9 bases between. The CDR3 runs to 14 residues. The germline gives CDR1 MGHRA, CDR2 YSYEKL. CDR3 nucleotide sequence: TGCGCCAGCAGCCAAGTTTCAGGGGACAATGAGCAGTTCTTC. Protein sequence: CASSQVSGDNEQFF.

The chain combines TRBV6-6 with TRBJ2-1; D might be TRBD1 (5 bases). Trimming stripped 0 bases from V and 3 bases from J, with 12 bases between. Germline lookup yields CDR1 MNHNY and CDR2 SVGAGI (reference sequence). This CDR3 comprises 16 residues. CDR3 amino acids: CASSYSGAGNYNEQFF. In DNA form, the CDR3 reads TGTGCCAGCAGTTACTCAGGGGCAGGCAACTACAATGAGCAGTTCTTC.

The chain is built from TRBV5-4 and TRBJ2-5; D is uncertain. V was pared by 2 bases and J by 8 bases, with 25 bases between. Per germline, CDR1 SGHNT and CDR2 YYREEE (reference sequence). CDR3 length equals 17 residues. The CDR3 is CASSLPTKVPKRLTQYF. In DNA form, the CDR3 reads TGTGCCAGCAGCTTACCCACGAAAGTCCCCAAGAGATTAACCCAGTACTTC.

This rearrangement joins TRBV29-1 to TRBJ1-2; 9 nucleotides align to TRBD1. This CDR3 is built from 14 residues. The V and J ends lost 8 bases and 1 base, in that order; junction bases with no gene match: 8. From germline, CDR1 is SQVTM and CDR2 ANQGSEA. The CDR3 loop is CSPRDRAHNYGYTF. The CDR3 bases are TGCAGCCCAAGGGACAGGGCTCATAACTATGGCTACACCTTC.

This chain joins TRBV5-1 and TRBJ1-3, with TRBD1 matching 7 bases. The length of the CDR3 is 15 residues. Trimming cost V 3 bases and J 8 bases; bases outside gene matches: 11. Germline V gene data show CDR1 as SGHRS and CDR2 as YFSETQ. The CDR3 nucleotides read TGCGCCAGCAGCTCGACCGGGACAGAAGCTCACACCATATATTTT. Protein: CASSSTGTEAHTIYF. Filled out from reference TRBV5-1 and TRBJ1-3, the complete variable domain reads KAGVTQTPRYLIKTRGQQVTLSCSPISGHRSVSWYQQTPGQGLQFLFEYFSETQRNKGNFPGRFSGRQFSNSRSEMNVSTLELGDSALYLCASSSTGTEAHTIYFGEGSWLTVV.

This rearrangement joins TRBV3-1 (or the pseudogene TRBV3-2) to TRBJ2-1, with D perhaps matching TRBD2 (5 bases). Germline V lookup: CDR1 LGHDT, CDR2 YNNKEL (reference sequence). Trimming shortened V by 4 bases and J by 0 bases, and 16 bases separated the two germline ends. The CDR3 has 17 residues. Written as DNA, the CDR3 is TGTGCCAGCAGCCCCCTGGCGGAGGTGAGCTCCTACAATGAGCAGTTCTTC. Protein: CASSPLAEVSSYNEQFF.

CDR3: CATSRDAGSWRETQYF. The CDR3 nucleotides are TGTGCCACCAGCAGAGATGCGGGGAGCTGGAGGGAGACCCAGTACTTC. V usage is TRBV15 and J usage is TRBJ2-5; possibly TRBD2 for D (6 bases). Germline V gene sequence: CDR1 LNHNV, CDR2 YYDKDF (reference sequence). This CDR3 contains 16 residues. V gave up 0 bases and J gave up 5 bases, with 16 bases separating them.

This clone appeared a single time. V is TRBV11-2 and J is TRBJ1-2; 8 nucleotides line up with TRBD1. In germline, CDR1 is SGHAT, CDR2 FQNNGV. J gave up 6 bases and V 0 bases, and 3 bases lay outside the gene matches. This CDR3 contains 14 residues. This CDR3 is CASSLDAGGHGYTF. CDR3 nucleotides: TGTGCCAGCAGCTTAGACGCAGGGGGCCATGGCTACACCTTC.

This rearrangement joins TRBV3-1 (or the pseudogene TRBV3-2) to TRBJ2-7; the D is unclear. Germline V lookup: CDR1 LGHDT, CDR2 YNNKEL (reference sequence). This CDR3 region has 13 residues. The ends were cut back, 2 bases at V and 2 bases at J, with 7 bases in the middle. This CDR3 reads CASSQLGPYEQYF. The CDR3 DNA sequence: TGTGCCAGCAGCCAACTGGGCCCCTACGAGCAGTACTTC.